The clone carrying this T cell receptor (beta chain) has only a few counts. TCRdb re-called the RACE reads through MiXCR, storing one row per CDR3 protein. The data show 35,000 to 45,000 distinct CDR3 sequences, with roughly 12% seen just once and about 2.3% held by the top ten. This specimen comes from a study of human T cells and chemical hapten exposure. For the study at large: The study traced per-sample TCR yield variation mainly to small differences in pooled library volumes.

Time point denoted: patch test 3, about 24 weeks after DPC sensitization. Treatment defined: therapeutic diphenylcyclopropenone sensitization with weekly scalp DPC. Unfractionated whole blood yielded total RNA. The receptor was derived from a woman in her 40s with alopecia areata. Some clones in this sample may be carry-over from other donors' samples. This material consisted of whole blood, taken in connection with sensitization to the hapten diphenylcyclopropenone (DPC).

The CDR3 here is CASRSTENQPQHF. The CDR3 nucleotides are TGTGCCAGCAGATCGACAGAAAATCAGCCCCAGCATTTT. The V call is TRBV6-2 or TRBV6-3, the J call TRBJ1-5; D perhaps matches TRBD1 (5 bases). Trimming cost V 6 bases and J 4 bases, with 10 bases left between them. Looked up from germline, CDR1 is MNHEY and CDR2 is SVGEGT. This CDR3 spans 13 amino acids.